This section outlines one TCR beta chain sequence together with its context. The antigen it recognizes is unknown. Qualities for individual bases were not recorded, and no much larger clone is one base off. These data belong to a study of OX40 agonist ivuxolimab in advanced cancers. For the wider study: Ivuxolimab was a fully human IgG2 agonistic monoclonal antibody targeting the costimulatory receptor OX40 (CD134). Intravenous ivuxolimab was administered to patients every 2 weeks at six dose levels: 0.01, 0.1, 0.3, 1.5, 3 and 10 mg/kg. Of the roughly 52 dose-escalation patients, hepatocellular carcinoma was present in approximately 20, melanoma in approximately 15, renal cell carcinoma in 9 and head and neck cancer in 9. In the dose-escalation cohort, 82.7% of patients were male, and the mean age was roughly 60 years, with a range of about 20 to 90. Prior anti-PD-1, anti-PD-L1 or anti-CTLA-4 therapy was permitted, and checkpoint inhibitors had been received by roughly 42% of dose-escalation patients. Partial responses occurred in three dose-escalation patients: two with cutaneous melanoma and one with hepatocellular carcinoma. The purpose of peripheral TCRbeta sequencing was to test whether ivuxolimab changed TCR sequence diversity and led to clonal T-cell expansion. The paper covers the monotherapy dose-escalation part of the phase I ivuxolimab trial, which included N ≈ 57 patients. On the study overall, not on this receptor specifically: On average, CD8+ T cells showed more expanded clones than CD4+ T cells after ivuxolimab. Low levels of normalized T-cell clonal expansion were also seen in some patients who did not respond. Antigen specificity was not determined for the clonally expanded peripheral T cells. At doses of 0.1 to 3.0 mg/kg, clonal expansion of both CD4+ and CD8+ blood T cells was observed from baseline to week 6. In the 0.1-3.0 mg/kg groups, partial responders were among the patients with the lowest normalized peripheral clonal expansion, particularly in CD8+ T cells.

Genomic DNA was extracted from sorted cells for sequencing of the TCRbeta CDR3 region. TCRbeta CDR3 regions were sequenced using the immunoSEQ Assay. The table comes from immuneACCESS by way of TCRdb, which keeps in-frame sequences with V and J called. Part of the clones is missing from these tables; in studies checked, under half for an unresolved V gene and the rest for unknown reasons. The sample profile shows 96,000 or so clones; 84% of them were found once. Roughly 5.8% of the sample is taken by the ten largest. The junction carries 6 bases between V and J, which are trimmed by 2 bases and 0 bases respectively. From its cysteine to its phenylalanine, the CDR3 spans 14 amino acids. This entry keeps only the CDR3 DNA: 42 bases, framed from base 1. CDR1 is given as MNHEY and CDR2 as SVGAGI, both from the germline V gene. Patients with autoimmune disease history or receiving systemic immunosuppression were excluded from the trial. In every dose cohort, peripheral blood was drawn for TCR sequencing at baseline, cycle 4 day 1, and cycle 7 day 1. The samples were taken from a phase I, first-in-human, multicenter, open-label dose-escalation trial of ivuxolimab. The trial enrolled adults with locally advanced or metastatic head and neck squamous cell, hepatocellular, melanoma or renal cell carcinoma. CD4+ and CD8+ T cells were sorted separately from peripheral blood before TCR sequencing.

The sequencing here drew on CD4+ or CD8+ T cells sorted from blood, taken in a trial of the OX40 agonist ivuxolimab. This sequence was found in an adult with an advanced solid tumor such as melanoma, head and neck, liver or kidney cancer. The chain is encoded by TRBV6-5 joined to TRBJ2-3; TRBD1 is possibly the D segment (6 matching bases). The DNA sequence follows: TGTGCCAGCAGTTACGGACAGAGCACAGATACGCAGTATTTT. Translated, it reads CASSYGQSTDTQYF.